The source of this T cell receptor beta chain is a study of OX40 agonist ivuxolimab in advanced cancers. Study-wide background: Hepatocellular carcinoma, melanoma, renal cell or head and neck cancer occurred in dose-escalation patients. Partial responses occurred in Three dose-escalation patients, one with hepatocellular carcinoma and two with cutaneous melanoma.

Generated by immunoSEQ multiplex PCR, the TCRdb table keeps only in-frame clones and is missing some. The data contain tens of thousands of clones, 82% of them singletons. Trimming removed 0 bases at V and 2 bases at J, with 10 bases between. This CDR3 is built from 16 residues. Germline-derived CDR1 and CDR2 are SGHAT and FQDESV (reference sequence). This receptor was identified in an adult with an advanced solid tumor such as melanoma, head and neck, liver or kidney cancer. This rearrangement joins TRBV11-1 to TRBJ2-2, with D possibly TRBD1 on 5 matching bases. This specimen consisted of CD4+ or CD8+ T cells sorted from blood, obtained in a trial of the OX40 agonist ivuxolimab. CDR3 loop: CASSLANQGNTGELFF. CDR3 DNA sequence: TGTGCCAGCAGCTTAGCCAACCAGGGAAACACCGGGGAGCTGTTTTTT.